Here is one T cell receptor beta chain with its context. Its antigen remains unknown. This entry comes from a study of CD8 T cells in Susac syndrome. Study-wide context: When blood was collected, patients with Susac syndrome were therapy-naive, were taking corticosteroids, or were receiving intravenous immunoglobulin alone. Study-wide findings and caveats: The CD4+ T cell repertoire of patients with Susac syndrome showed no detectable clonal expansion.

Per germline, CDR1 SGHVS and CDR2 FNYEAQ. The CDR3 extends over 13 amino acids. J was trimmed by 6 bases and V by 6 bases; bases with no gene match: 3. The RNA input was roughly 0.45 to 1 ug, and it was reverse transcribed with random hexamers. The authors amplified TCR beta CDR3 across 54 Vbeta and 13 Jbeta using immunoSEQ multiplex PCR. TCRdb reanalysed the immunoSEQ multiplex PCR reads using MiXCR and keeps one entry per CDR3 protein. The sample includes about 150,000 distinct CDR3 sequences, roughly 96% seen only once; the top ten take around 0.15%. Fulfillment of recently defined diagnostic criteria for definite or probable disease was shown by the patients with Susac syndrome.

This rearrangement joins TRBV7-6 to TRBJ2-7, with 12 bases identical to TRBD2. Sequenced: CD4+ T cells from PBMCs. The clonotype originates from a human donor with Susac syndrome. The CDR3 coding sequence is TGTGCCAGCAGTTCTAGCGGGGGGGGCGAGCAGTACTTC. It translates to CASSSSGGGEQYF.